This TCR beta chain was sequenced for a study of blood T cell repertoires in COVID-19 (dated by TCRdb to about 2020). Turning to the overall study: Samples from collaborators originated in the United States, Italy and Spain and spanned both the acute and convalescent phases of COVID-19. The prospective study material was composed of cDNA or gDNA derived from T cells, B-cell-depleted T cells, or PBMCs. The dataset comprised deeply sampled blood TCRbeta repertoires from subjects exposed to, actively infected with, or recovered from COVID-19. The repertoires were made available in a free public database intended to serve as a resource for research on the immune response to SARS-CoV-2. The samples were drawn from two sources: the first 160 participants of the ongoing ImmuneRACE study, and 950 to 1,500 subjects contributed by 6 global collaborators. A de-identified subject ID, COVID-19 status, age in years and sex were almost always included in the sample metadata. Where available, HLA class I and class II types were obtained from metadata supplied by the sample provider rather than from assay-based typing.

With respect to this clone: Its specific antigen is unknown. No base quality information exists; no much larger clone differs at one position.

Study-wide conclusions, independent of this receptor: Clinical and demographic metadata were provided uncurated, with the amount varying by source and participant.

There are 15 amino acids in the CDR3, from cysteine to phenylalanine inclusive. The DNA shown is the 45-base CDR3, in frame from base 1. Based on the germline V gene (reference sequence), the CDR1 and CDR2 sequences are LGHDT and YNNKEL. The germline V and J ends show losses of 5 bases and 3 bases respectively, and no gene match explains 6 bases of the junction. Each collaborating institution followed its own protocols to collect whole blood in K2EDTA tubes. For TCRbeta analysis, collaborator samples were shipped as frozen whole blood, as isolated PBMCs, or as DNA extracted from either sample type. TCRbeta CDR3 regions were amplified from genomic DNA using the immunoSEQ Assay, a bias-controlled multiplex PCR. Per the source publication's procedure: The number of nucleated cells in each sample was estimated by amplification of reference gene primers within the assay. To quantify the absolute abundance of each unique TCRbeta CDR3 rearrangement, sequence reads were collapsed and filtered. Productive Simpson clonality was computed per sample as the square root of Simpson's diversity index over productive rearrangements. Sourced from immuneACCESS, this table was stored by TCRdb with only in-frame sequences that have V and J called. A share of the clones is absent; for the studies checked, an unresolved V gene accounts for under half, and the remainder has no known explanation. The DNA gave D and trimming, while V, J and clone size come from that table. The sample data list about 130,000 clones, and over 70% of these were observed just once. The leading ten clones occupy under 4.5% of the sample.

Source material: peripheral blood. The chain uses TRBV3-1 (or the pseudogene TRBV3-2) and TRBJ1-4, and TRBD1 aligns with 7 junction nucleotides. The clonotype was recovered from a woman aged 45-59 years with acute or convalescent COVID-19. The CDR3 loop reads CASSFRQGANEKLFF. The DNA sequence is TGTGCCAGCAGCTTCCGACAGGGAGCTAATGAAAAACTGTTTTTT.